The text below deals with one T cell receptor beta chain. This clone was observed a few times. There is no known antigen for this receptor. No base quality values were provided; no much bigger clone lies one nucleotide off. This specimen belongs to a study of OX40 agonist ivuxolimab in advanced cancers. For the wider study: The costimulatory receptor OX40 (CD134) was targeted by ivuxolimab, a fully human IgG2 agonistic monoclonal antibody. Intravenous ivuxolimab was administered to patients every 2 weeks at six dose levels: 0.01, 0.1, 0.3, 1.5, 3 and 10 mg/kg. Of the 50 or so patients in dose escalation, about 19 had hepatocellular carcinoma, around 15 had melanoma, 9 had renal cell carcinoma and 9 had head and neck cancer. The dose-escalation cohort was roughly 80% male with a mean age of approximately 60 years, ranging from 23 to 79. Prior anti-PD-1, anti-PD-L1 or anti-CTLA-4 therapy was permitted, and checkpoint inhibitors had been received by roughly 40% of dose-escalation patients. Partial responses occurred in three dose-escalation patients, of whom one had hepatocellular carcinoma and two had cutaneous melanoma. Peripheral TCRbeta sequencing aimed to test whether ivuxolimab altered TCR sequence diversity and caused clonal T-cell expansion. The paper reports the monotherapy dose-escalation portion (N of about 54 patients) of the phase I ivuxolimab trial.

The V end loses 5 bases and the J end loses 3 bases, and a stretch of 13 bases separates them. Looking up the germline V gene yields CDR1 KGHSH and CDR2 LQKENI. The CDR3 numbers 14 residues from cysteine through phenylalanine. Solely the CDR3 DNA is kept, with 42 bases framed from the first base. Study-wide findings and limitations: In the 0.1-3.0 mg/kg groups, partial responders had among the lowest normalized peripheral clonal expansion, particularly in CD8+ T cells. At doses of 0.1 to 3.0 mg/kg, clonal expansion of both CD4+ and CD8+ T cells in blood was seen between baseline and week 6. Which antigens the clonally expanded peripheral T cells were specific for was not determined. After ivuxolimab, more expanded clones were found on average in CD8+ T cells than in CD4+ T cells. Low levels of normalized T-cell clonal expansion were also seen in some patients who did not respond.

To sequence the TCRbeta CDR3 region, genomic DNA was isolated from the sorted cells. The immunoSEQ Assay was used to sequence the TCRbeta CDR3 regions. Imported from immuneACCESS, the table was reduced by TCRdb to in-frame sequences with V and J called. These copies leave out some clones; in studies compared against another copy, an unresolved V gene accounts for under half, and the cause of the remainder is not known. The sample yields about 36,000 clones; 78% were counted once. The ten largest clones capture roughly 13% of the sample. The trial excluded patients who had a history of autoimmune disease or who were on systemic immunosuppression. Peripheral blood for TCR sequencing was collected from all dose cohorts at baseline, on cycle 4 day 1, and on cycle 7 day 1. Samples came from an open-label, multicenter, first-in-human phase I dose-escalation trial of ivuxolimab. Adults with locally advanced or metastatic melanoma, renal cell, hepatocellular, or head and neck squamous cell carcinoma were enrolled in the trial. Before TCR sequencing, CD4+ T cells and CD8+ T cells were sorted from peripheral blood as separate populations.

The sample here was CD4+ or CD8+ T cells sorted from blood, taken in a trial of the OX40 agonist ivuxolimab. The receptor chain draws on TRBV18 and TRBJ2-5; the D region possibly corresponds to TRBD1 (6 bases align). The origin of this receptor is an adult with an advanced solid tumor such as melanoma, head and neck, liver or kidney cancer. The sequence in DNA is TGTGCCAGCTCAAGGTTTAAGGGGGAAGAGACCCAGTACTTC. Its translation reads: CASSRFKGEETQYF.